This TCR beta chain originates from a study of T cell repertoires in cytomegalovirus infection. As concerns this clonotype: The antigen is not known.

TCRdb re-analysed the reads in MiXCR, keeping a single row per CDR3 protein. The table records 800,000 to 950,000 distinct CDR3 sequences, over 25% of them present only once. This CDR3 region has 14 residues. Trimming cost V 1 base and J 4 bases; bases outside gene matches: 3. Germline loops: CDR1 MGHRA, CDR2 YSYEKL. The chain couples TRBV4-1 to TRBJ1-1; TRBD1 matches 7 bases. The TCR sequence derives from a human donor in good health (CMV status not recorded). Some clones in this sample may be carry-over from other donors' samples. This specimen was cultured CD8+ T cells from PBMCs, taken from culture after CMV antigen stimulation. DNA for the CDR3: TGCGCCAGCAGCCAAGCAGGGGGATCCACTGAAGCTTTCTTT. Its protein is CASSQAGGSTEAFF.